Listed below are T cell receptor beta chains from one sample, sequenced in a study of cytomegalovirus exposure and HLA in healthy donors. Here immunoSEQ multiplex PCR was the method, and the copy in TCRdb shows in-frame clones only, minus some. The repertoire has about 85,000 clones, 80% of them found once; the top ten carry about 23%. Sequenced sample: PBMCs. The receptors shown here come from a woman aged 50 to 60 in good health and CMV-seropositive. Each CDR3 is given with its conserved first and last residue. The D gene is left open where the match is weak.

CDR3aa,d_gene,j_gene,v_gene
CASSVSTGSYEQYF,-,TRBJ2-7,TRBV9
CASSGPLAGGTDTQYF,TRBD2,TRBJ2-3,TRBV4-1
CASSSASGGRNEQFF,TRBD2,TRBJ2-1,TRBV7-3
CASRATGLNTEAFF,TRBD1,TRBJ1-1,TRBV10-2
CASSSLLAGGSTGELFF,TRBD2,TRBJ2-2,TRBV11-2
CASSQKAGWTGELFF,-,TRBJ2-2,TRBV7-6
CASSRGTEQYF,-,TRBJ2-7,TRBV19
CASSWWGGLNDEQFF,TRBD2,TRBJ2-1,TRBV7-6
CASTTPEATNEKLFF,-,TRBJ1-4,TRBV19
CASSRTVNTEAFF,-,TRBJ1-1,TRBV19
CASGLLWHEQFF,-,TRBJ2-1,TRBV12-5
CASSYEREGYNEQFF,TRBD2,TRBJ2-1,TRBV27
CASSWTSGTGDTQYF,TRBD2,TRBJ2-3,TRBV2
CASSRSDIYSNQPQHF,-,TRBJ1-5,TRBV5-6
CASSLSDRGEKLFF,TRBD1,TRBJ1-4,TRBV27
CASSPIGTPSTDTQYF,-,TRBJ2-3,TRBV19
CASSLAAPGQGYYGYTF,TRBD1,TRBJ1-2,TRBV5-4
CAWSPLGLAGGVRSQETQYF,TRBD2,TRBJ2-5,TRBV30
CASGLSQGAQETQYF,TRBD1,TRBJ2-5,TRBV12-5
CASSLGWQRDLGNTIYF,-,TRBJ1-3,TRBV5-1
CASSLWGEPEAFF,-,TRBJ1-1,TRBV7-9
CASSWGQGESTQYF,TRBD1,TRBJ2-3,TRBV5-1
CAAMGGYNQPQHF,-,TRBJ1-5,TRBV6-5
CATSSQRTARAGELFF,-,TRBJ2-2,TRBV15
CASSQRDTRTRGYTF,-,TRBJ1-2,TRBV7-8
CASSLRLAGTYEQYF,TRBD2,TRBJ2-7,TRBV7-8
CASRKALGQDNNEQFF,TRBD1,TRBJ2-1,TRBV5-1
CASSTRTGGGNTIYF,TRBD1,TRBJ1-3,TRBV5-1
CASSQRSRGYGYTF,-,TRBJ1-2,TRBV6-5
CASSLSGLFGYTF,-,TRBJ1-2,TRBV5-1
CASSAGTGATQQYF,TRBD1,TRBJ2-7,TRBV6-1
CASTGQDRFYGYTF,TRBD1,TRBJ1-2,TRBV6-1
CASSRGGSGANVLTF,-,TRBJ2-6,TRBV19
CASSQGGQPTGNTIYF,TRBD1,TRBJ1-3,TRBV4-1
CASGGANSYEQYF,-,TRBJ2-7,TRBV2
CASKGQLGNTIYF,-,TRBJ1-3,TRBV6-6
CASSPTPNTEAFF,-,TRBJ1-1,TRBV11-1
CATSSPRGGTPNQPQHF,-,TRBJ1-5,TRBV15
CASSNGRDYGYTF,-,TRBJ1-2,TRBV19
CASSESYYNQPQHF,-,TRBJ1-5,TRBV2
CASSIAAGQGNQPQHF,TRBD1,TRBJ1-5,TRBV19
CASSVGSSSYNSPLHF,-,TRBJ1-6,TRBV5-4
CASSFYSYNSPLHF,-,TRBJ1-6,TRBV27
CASSDLSGGKDTQYF,TRBD2,TRBJ2-3,TRBV10-1
CASSQGTGNSPLHF,TRBD1,TRBJ1-6,TRBV19
CASSIIAGNEQFF,TRBD2,TRBJ2-1,TRBV9
CASTLQNTEAFF,-,TRBJ1-1,TRBV11-2
CASRVRDSMNTIYF,-,TRBJ1-3,TRBV19
CASSSRLGATGNTIYF,-,TRBJ1-3,TRBV5-5
CASSYPNRAPWGAQHF,-,TRBJ1-5,TRBV6-6
CASSYMTALGGYTF,-,TRBJ1-2,TRBV5-6
CASSLFARMDKMQETQYF,-,TRBJ2-5,TRBV27
CASSLLAGAYEQYF,TRBD2,TRBJ2-7,TRBV7-9
CASSREGVTEAFF,-,TRBJ1-1,TRBV9
CASRGGSWISYNEQFF,-,TRBJ2-1,TRBV12-2
CASSFDRVSDSYEQYF,TRBD1,TRBJ2-7,TRBV5-1